This paragraph reports one T cell receptor (beta chain). The germline V gene has CDR1 SQVTM and CDR2 ANQGSEA. V lost 8 bases to trimming and J lost 2 bases, with 14 bases between them. The CDR3 runs to 13 residues. TCRdb keeps only in-frame clones here, not all; method: immunoSEQ multiplex PCR. Of about 77,000 clones in the sample, around nine tenths were seen once. This entry belongs to a study of T cell changes during pregnancy in multiple sclerosis. The genes are TRBV29-1 and TRBJ2-3; D perhaps matches TRBD2 (6 bases). The input for sequencing was peripheral blood, taken before pregnancy. The sequence was collected from a female donor with multiple sclerosis, enrolled in a pregnancy study. CDR3 DNA: TGCAGCTCATCCGGGACTCACACAGATACGCAGTATTTT. Translating it yields CSSSGTHTDTQYF.